This T cell receptor (beta chain) was sequenced for a study of regulatory T cells in long-lasting Graves disease. This sample's time point: newly diagnosed GD, antithyroid drugs for less than 3 months. The TCR library was made from RNA that had been extracted from PBMCs in TRIzol. This clonotype has more than one count but fewer than ten. As yet, its antigen is unknown. One end of the junction fails to match germline, which may point to a read error. Study-wide results and limits: Researchers reported studying only peripheral blood, not thyroid tissue. Persistent disease preferred TRBV28, TRBJ1-2 and TRBJ2-5.

Sequencing libraries for TCR beta were prepared with iRepertoire HTBI primers and Arm-PCR of CDR3 regions. TCRdb fed the multiplex PCR reads into MiXCR, producing one record per CDR3 protein. The sample holds fewer than 500,000 distinct CDR3 sequences, around 15% seen once. CDR3 length: 15 residues. From germline, CDR1 is SNHLY and CDR2 FYNNEI. This same sample was also taken into another study, of T cells in Graves' hyperthyroidism and ophthalmopathy. That paper states: Blood also showed most of the thyroid clonotypes that were expanded above 0.001.

The V call is TRBV2, the J call TRBJ2-4; D may be TRBD1 (5 bases). The sample was peripheral blood mononuclear cells (PBMCs), taken at new diagnosis, from a patient treated with antithyroid drugs. The receptor was derived from a man in his forties with Graves disease. The CDR3, as DNA: TGTGCCAGCAGAACCCTCAGGGTAGCCAAAAACATTCAGTGCTTC. Amino acid sequence: CASRTLRVAKNIQCF.